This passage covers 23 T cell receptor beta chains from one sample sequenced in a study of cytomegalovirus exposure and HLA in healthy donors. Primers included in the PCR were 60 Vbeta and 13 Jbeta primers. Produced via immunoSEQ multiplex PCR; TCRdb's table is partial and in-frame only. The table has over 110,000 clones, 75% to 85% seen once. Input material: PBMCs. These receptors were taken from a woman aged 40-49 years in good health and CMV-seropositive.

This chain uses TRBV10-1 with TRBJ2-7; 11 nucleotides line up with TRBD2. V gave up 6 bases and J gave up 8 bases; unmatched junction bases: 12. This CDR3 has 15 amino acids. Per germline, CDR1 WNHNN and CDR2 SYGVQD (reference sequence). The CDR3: CASSDRLAGKNKQYF. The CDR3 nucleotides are TGCGCCAGCAGCGATCGACTAGCGGGAAAGAACAAGCAGTACTTC.

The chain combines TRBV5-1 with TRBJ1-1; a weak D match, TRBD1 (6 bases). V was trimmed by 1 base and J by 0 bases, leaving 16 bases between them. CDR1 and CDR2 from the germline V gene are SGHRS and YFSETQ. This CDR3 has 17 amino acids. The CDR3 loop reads CASSLRSLRQVNTEAFF. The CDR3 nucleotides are TGCGCCAGCAGCTTGAGAAGTCTTCGACAGGTGAACACTGAAGCTTTCTTT.

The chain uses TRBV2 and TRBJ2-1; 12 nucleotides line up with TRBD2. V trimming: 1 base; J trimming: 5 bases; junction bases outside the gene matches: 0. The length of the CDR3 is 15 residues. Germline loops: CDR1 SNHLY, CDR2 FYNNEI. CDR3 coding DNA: TGTGCCAGCAGTGAAGGGACTAGCGGGGACAATGAGCAGTTCTTC. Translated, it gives CASSEGTSGDNEQFF.

The CDR3 nucleotides are TGCGCCAGCAGTGAACCGGGACAGGGGACTGAAGCTTTCTTT. It is translated as CASSEPGQGTEAFF. V usage is TRBV10-2 and J usage is TRBJ1-1, with 10 bases fitting TRBD1. This CDR3 has 14 amino acids. Germline V lookup: CDR1 WSHSY, CDR2 SAAADI. J lost 5 bases, V lost 3 bases, and 3 bases had no gene match.

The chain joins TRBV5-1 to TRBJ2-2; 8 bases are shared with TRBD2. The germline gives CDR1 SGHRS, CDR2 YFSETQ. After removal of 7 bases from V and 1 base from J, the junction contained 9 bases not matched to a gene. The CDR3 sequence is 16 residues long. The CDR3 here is CASSIRLAGNTGELFF. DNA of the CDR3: TGCGCCAGCTCTATTAGGCTAGCGGGGAACACCGGGGAGCTGTTTTTT.

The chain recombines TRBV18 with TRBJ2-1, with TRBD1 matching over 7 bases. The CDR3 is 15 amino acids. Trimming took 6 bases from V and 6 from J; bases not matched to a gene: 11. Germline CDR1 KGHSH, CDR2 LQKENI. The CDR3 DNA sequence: TGTGCCAGCTCTCAACAGATGGCAGGGGGCAATGAGCAGTTCTTC. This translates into CASSQQMAGGNEQFF.

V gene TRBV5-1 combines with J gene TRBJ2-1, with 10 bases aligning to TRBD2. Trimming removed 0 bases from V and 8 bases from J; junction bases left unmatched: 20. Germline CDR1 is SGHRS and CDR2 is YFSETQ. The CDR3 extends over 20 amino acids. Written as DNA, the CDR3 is TGCGCCAGCAGCTTGGTACCGACACGTAGCTTGACTAGCGGGCTGGATGAGCAGTTCTTC. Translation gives CASSLVPTRSLTSGLDEQFF.

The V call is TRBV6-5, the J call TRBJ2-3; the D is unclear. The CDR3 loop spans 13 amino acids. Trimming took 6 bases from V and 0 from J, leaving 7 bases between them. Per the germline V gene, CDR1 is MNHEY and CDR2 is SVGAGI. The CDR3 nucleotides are TGTGCCAGCAGATCCGGGAGCACAGATACGCAGTATTTT. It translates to CASRSGSTDTQYF.

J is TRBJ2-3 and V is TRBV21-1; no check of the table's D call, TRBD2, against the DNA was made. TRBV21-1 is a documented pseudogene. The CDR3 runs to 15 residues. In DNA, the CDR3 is TGTGCCAGCAGCAGCGGGAGTTCGGGCACAGATACGCAGTATTTT. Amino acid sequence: CASSSGSSGTDTQYF.

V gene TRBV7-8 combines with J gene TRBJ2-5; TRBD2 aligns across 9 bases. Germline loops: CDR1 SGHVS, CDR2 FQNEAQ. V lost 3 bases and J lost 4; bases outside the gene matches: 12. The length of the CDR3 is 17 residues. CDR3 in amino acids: CASSFNGVAGVGETQYF. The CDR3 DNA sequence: TGTGCCAGCAGCTTTAATGGGGTAGCGGGAGTGGGAGAGACCCAGTACTTC.

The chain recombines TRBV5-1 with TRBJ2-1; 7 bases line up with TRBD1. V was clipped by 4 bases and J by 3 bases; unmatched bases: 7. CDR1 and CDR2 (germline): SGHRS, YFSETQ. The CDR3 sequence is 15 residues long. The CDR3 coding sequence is TGCGCCAGCAGCCTGACAGGGTTGATCTACAATGAGCAGTTCTTC. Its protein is CASSLTGLIYNEQFF.

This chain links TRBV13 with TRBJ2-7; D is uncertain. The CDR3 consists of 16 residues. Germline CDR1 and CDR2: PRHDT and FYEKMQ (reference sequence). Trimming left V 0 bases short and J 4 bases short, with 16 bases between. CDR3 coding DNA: TGTGCCAGCAGCTTAGGGCCCCGAGGTTACGGTTACGAGCAGTACTTC. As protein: CASSLGPRGYGYEQYF.

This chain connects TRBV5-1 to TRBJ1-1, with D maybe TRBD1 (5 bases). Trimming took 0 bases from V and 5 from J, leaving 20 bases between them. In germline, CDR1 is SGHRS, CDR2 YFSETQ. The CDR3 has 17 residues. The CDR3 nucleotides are TGCGCCAGCAGCTTGGACGTTTTCGGGGGAAGAAAAACTGAAGCTTTCTTT. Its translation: CASSLDVFGGRKTEAFF. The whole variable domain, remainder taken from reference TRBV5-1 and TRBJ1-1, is KAGVTQTPRYLIKTRGQQVTLSCSPISGHRSVSWYQQTPGQGLQFLFEYFSETQRNKGNFPGRFSGRQFSNSRSEMNVSTLELGDSALYLCASSLDVFGGRKTEAFFGQGTRLTVV.

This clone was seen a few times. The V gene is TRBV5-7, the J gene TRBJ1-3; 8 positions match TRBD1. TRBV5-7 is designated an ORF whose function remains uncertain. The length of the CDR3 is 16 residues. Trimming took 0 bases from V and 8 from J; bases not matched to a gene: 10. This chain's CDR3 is CASSLGQGKGRDTIYF. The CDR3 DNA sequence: TGTGCCAGCAGCTTGGGACAGGGGAAAGGAAGGGACACCATATATTTT.

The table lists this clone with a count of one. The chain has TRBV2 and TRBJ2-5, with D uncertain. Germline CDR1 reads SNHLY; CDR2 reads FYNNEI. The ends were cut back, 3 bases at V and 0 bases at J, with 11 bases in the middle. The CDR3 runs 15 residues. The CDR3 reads CASSDLDMYQETQYF. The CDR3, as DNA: TGTGCCAGCAGTGATCTCGACATGTACCAAGAGACCCAGTACTTC.

This chain's CDR3 is CASSIRRGGVTGELFF. The CDR3 region has the DNA TGTGCCAGCAGTATCAGGAGGGGAGGGGTCACCGGGGAGCTGTTTTTT. V gene TRBV6-6 combines with J gene TRBJ2-2; 7 bases align to TRBD2. V lost 5 bases and J lost 4; bases outside the gene matches: 10. There are 16 residues in the CDR3. Germline CDR1 reads MNHNY; CDR2 reads SVGAGI (reference sequence).

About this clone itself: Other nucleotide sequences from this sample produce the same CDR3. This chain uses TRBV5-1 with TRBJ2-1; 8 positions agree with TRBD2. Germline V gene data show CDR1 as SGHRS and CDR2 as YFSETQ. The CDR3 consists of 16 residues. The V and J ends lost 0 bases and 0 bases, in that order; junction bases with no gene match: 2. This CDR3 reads CASSLAAGGSYNEQFF. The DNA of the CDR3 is TGCGCCAGCAGCTTGGCGGCGGGAGGCTCCTACAATGAGCAGTTCTTC. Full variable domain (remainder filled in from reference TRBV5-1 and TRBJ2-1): KAGVTQTPRYLIKTRGQQVTLSCSPISGHRSVSWYQQTPGQGLQFLFEYFSETQRNKGNFPGRFSGRQFSNSRSEMNVSTLELGDSALYLCASSLAAGGSYNEQFFGPGTRLTVL.

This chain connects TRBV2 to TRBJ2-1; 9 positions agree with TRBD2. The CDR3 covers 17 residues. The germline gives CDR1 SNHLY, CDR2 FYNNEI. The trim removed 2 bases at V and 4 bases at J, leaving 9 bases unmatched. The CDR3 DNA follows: TGTGCCAGCAGTGAAAGGAGTGGCGGGAGGGGGTACAATGAGCAGTTCTTC. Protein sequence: CASSERSGGRGYNEQFF.

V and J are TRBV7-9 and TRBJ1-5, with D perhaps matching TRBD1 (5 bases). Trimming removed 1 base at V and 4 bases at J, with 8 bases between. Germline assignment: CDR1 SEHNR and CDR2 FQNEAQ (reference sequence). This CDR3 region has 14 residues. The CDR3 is CASSLGQINQPQHF. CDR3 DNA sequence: TGTGCCAGCAGCTTAGGACAGATTAATCAGCCCCAGCATTTT.

CDR3 bases: TGTGCCAGCAGCTTAGAGCCTACAGGGATCAAGGGCTACACCTTC. Its protein is CASSLEPTGIKGYTF. This chain connects TRBV7-8 to TRBJ1-2, with D maybe TRBD1 (6 bases). Germline CDR1 SGHVS, CDR2 FQNEAQ. The CDR3 has 15 residues. V lost 1 base and J lost 8, with 17 bases in between.

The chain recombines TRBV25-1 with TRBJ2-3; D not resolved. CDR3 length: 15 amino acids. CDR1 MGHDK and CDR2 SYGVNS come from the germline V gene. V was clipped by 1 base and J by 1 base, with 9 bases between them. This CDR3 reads CASSELEAGTDTQYF. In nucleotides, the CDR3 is TGTGCCAGCAGTGAATTAGAGGCGGGCACAGATACGCAGTATTTT.

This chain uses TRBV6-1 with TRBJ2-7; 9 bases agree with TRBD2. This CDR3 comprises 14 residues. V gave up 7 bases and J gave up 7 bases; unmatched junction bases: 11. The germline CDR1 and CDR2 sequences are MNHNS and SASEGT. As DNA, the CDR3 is TGTGCCAGCATGTCCGCTAGCGGGACTGGTGAGCAGTACTTC. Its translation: CASMSASGTGEQYF.

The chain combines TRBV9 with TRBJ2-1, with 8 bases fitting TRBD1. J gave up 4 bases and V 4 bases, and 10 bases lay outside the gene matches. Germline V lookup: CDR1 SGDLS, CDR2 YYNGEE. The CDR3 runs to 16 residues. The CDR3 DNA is TGTGCCAGCAGCCCCCCAGGGGGCCGGGGATACAATGAGCAGTTCTTC. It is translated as CASSPPGGRGYNEQFF.